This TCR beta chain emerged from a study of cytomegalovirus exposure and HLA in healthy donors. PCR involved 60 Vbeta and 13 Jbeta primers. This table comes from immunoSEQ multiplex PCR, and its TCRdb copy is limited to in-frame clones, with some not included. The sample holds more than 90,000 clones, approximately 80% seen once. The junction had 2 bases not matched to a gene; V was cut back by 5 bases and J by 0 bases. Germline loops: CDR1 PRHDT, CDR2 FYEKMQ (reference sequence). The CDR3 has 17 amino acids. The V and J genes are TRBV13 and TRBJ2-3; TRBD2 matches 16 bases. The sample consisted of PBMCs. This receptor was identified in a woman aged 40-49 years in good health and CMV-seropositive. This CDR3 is CASSPGLAGGSTDTQYF. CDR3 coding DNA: TGTGCCAGCAGCCCGGGACTAGCGGGAGGGAGCACAGATACGCAGTATTTT. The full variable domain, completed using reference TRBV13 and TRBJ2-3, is AAGVIQSPRHLIKEKRETATLKCYPIPRHDTVYWYQQGPGQDPQFLISFYEKMQSDKGSIPDRFSAQQFSDYHSELNMSSLELGDSALYFCASSPGLAGGSTDTQYFGPGTRLTVL.